These 13 T cell receptor beta chains were all obtained from the same sample, sequenced in a study of T-cell memory formation after mild COVID-19. Via MiXCR, TCRdb re-called the 5' RACE reads, giving one row per CDR3 protein. Altogether about 180,000 distinct CDR3 sequences are present, roughly 18% being singletons, with the ten largest covering roughly 3.9%. The sequencing sample was made of PBMCs or a T cell subset sorted from them (not recorded which). The receptors shown here come from a man in his late teens or twenties who had mild COVID-19 (a few samples of this study predate the infection). Cell type and time point are not known.

The rearrangement links TRBV29-1 to TRBJ1-1, with D possibly matching TRBD1 (5 bases). CDR1 is SQVTM, CDR2 ANQGSEA, per germline. This CDR3 has 14 residues. Deletions cut 7 bases from V and 0 bases from J, with 15 bases between. CDR3 in amino acids: CSARRQSMNTEAFF. The CDR3 bases are TGCAGCGCGAGAAGACAGAGCATGAACACTGAAGCTTTCTTT.

This clonotype was seen only a few times. The V gene is TRBV30, the J gene TRBJ1-4; D is uncertain. The CDR3 extends over 13 amino acids. Germline CDR1 GTSNPN, CDR2 SVGIG (reference sequence). Trimming shortened V by 0 bases and J by 10 bases, and 12 bases separated the two germline ends. The DNA for the CDR3 is TGTGCCTGGAGTGTACACGAAGAGGGAAAACTGTTTTTT. Its translation is CAWSVHEEGKLFF.

This clonotype was detected only a few times. V gene TRBV25-1 combines with J gene TRBJ2-1, with D maybe TRBD2 (6 bases). The CDR3 is made up of 13 amino acids. Germline loops: CDR1 MGHDK, CDR2 SYGVNS. Trimming stripped 8 bases from V and 8 bases from J, with 16 bases between. The CDR3: CASGSGLGDEQFF. CDR3 sequence (DNA): TGTGCCAGCGGCTCGGGACTCGGCGATGAGCAGTTCTTC.

The chain is built from TRBV10-3 and TRBJ2-3; 7 bases are a match to TRBD1. The V gene end was trimmed by 11 bases and the J gene end by 0 bases; junction bases not matched to a gene: 17. The CDR3 consists of 17 residues. Germline V gene data show CDR1 as ENHRY and CDR2 as SYGVKD. CDR3 region: CASRRGTAQTSTDTQYF. The CDR3 DNA reads TGTGCCTCGAGACGAGGGACAGCACAGACTAGCACAGATACGCAGTATTTT.

Only a few counts were recorded for this clonotype. The chain links TRBV7-9 to TRBJ1-2; D not certain. The CDR3 extends over 14 amino acids. Germline lookup yields CDR1 SEHNR and CDR2 FQNEAQ (reference sequence). V lost 0 bases to trimming and J lost 8 bases, with 13 bases between them. CDR3 nucleotides: TGTGCCAGCAGCTTAGCCTTTCGTCAGGTCGGCTACACCTTC. Amino acids: CASSLAFRQVGYTF.

This rearrangement joins TRBV10-3 to TRBJ1-5; tentatively, D is TRBD1 (6 bases). The CDR3 runs to 12 residues. Trimming shortened V by 6 bases and J by 11 bases, and 14 bases separated the two germline ends. Germline V CDR1 and CDR2: ENHRY, SYGVKD. CDR3 DNA: TGTGCCATCAGCCCTACAGGGTGGGCCCAGCATTTT. This sequence encodes CAISPTGWAQHF.

The sample holds a few counts of this clonotype. CDR3 amino acids: CASSQEGGNGNQPQHF. The CDR3 DNA reads as TGTGCCAGCAGCCAAGAAGGAGGTAACGGCAATCAGCCCCAGCATTTT. The rearrangement joins TRBV4-2 to TRBJ1-5; D unclear. Trimming took off 0 bases at V and 2 bases at J, with 11 bases between the two ends. Germline V gives CDR1 LGHNA, CDR2 YNFKEQ. The CDR3 length is 16 residues.

There are a few counts of this clonotype. This chain connects TRBV7-2 to TRBJ2-2, with 7 bases matching TRBD1. V gave up 5 bases and J gave up 7 bases; unmatched junction bases: 10. This CDR3 has 15 amino acids. Looked up from germline, CDR1 is SGHTA and CDR2 is FQGNSA. CDR3 protein: CASSPMTGMNGELFF. The DNA of the CDR3 is TGTGCCAGCAGCCCAATGACAGGGATGAACGGGGAGCTGTTTTTT.

This sequence joins TRBV5-1 and TRBJ2-3, with D maybe TRBD1 (6 bases). The CDR3 length is 16 residues. Germline CDR1 and CDR2: SGHRS and YFSETQ. The V gene lost 0 bases and the J gene lost 0 bases, with 11 bases spanning the gap. CDR3 sequence (DNA): TGCGCCAGCAGCTTGGGGACAGCGCTTAGCACAGATACGCAGTATTTT. Protein: CASSLGTALSTDTQYF.

A single count supports this clonotype. The chain joins TRBV14 to TRBJ1-1, with 7 bases matching TRBD1. This CDR3 contains 15 residues. The germline gives CDR1 SGHDN, CDR2 FVKESK. The junction had 9 bases not matched to a gene; V was cut back by 7 bases and J by 1 base. CDR3 nucleotides: TGTGCCAGCACGGGGTTGGACAGGCGGAACACTGAAGCTTTCTTT. It encodes CASTGLDRRNTEAFF.

This clonotype showed up many times. This chain links TRBV5-1 with TRBJ2-6, with D hard to call. The V gene lost 0 bases and the J gene lost 0 bases, with 1 base spanning the gap. The CDR3 has 14 residues. Germline V gives CDR1 SGHRS, CDR2 YFSETQ. In DNA form, the CDR3 reads TGCGCCAGCAGCTTGGGCTCTGGGGCCAACGTCCTGACTTTC. Amino acid sequence: CASSLGSGANVLTF.

V usage is TRBV12-3 or TRBV12-4 and J usage is TRBJ1-1; possible D gene TRBD1, 5 bases. V lost 6 bases and J lost 2, with 10 bases in between. The CDR3 contains 13 residues. The DNA for the CDR3 is TGTGCCAGCAGACCACAGGTAAACACTGAAGCTTTCTTT. Residues: CASRPQVNTEAFF.

This clonotype was detected a few times. J is TRBJ1-6 and V is TRBV6-5; 7 nucleotides match TRBD1. Germline V gene sequence: CDR1 MNHEY, CDR2 SVGAGI. V gave up 6 bases and J gave up 10 bases; unmatched junction bases: 3. This CDR3 region has 12 residues. The chain's CDR3 is CASRQGRSPLHF. CDR3 sequence (DNA): TGTGCCAGCAGACAGGGGAGGTCACCCCTCCACTTT.